This T cell receptor beta chain comes out of a study of T cell changes during pregnancy in multiple sclerosis. The V and J ends lost 5 bases and 6 bases respectively, with 14 bases between them. Germline V gene lookup returns CDR1 MDHEN and CDR2 SYDVKM. This CDR3 has 14 amino acids. Libraries were prepared by immunoSEQ multiplex PCR; TCRdb keeps only in-frame clonotypes and omits some of them. The sample shows 90,000 to 95,000 clones, 90% to 95% of them seen only once. The genes are TRBV28 and TRBJ2-1; TRBD2 might be the D (5 bases). This sample comprised peripheral blood, obtained in the third trimester of pregnancy. The sequence was obtained from a female donor with multiple sclerosis, enrolled in a pregnancy study. The DNA of the CDR3 is TGTGCCAGCAGTCCCCCGGGATCCCTCAATGAGCAGTTCTTC. Translation: CASSPPGSLNEQFF.